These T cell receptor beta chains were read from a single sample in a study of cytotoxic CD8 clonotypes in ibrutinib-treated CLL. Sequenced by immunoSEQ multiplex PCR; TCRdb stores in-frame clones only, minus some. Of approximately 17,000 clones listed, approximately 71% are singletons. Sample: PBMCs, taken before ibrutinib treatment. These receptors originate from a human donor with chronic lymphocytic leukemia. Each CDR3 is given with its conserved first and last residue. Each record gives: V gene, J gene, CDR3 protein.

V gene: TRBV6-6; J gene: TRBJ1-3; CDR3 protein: CASSSGGASGNTIYF
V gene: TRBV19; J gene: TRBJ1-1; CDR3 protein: CASKGGAYVNTEAFF
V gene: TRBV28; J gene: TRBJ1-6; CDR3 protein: CASSLRGLNSPLHF
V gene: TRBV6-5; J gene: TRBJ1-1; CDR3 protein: CASSFHRGTVLTEAFF
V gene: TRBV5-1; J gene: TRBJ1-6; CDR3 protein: CASSLEGRENSPLHF
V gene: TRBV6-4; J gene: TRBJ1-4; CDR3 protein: CASSDWNQGRRDEKLFF
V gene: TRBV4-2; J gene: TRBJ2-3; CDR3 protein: CASSQGVGGGGTDTQYF
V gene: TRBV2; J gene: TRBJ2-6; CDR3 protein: CASSAGGGANVLTF
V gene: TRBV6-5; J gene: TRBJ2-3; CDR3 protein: CASSFPWEYTDTQYF
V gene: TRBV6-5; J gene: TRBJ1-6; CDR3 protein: CASSVVGGTPLHF
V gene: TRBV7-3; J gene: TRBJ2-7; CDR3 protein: CASSPGLAGSYEQYF
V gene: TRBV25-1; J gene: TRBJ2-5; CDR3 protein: CASSEYKELETQYF